The clone carrying this TCR beta chain was observed at least ten times. What it binds is unknown. The entry originates in a study of metastatic and nonmetastatic thyroid tumors. Overall study: Repertoires of blood and of tissue (tumor or nodule) from malignant and benign thyroid patients were compared.

Study-level findings and limits: For both blood and tumor, malignant thyroid tumors reportedly showed significantly higher TCR beta diversity than benign nodules did.

The CDR3 sequence is 14 residues long. CDR1 and CDR2 (germline): MNHEY, SVGEGT. V was shortened by 0 bases and J by 8 bases, with 13 bases between the two germline ends. None of the patients had undergone any treatment ahead of thyroid surgery. In the authors' workflow: The authors used CDR3 differences across clinicopathological groups to build a distant-metastasis classifier for papillary thyroid cancer. TCRdb re-called clones from the PCR reads using MiXCR. The V and J calls were not made by the authors but by TCRdb's processing. The data hold 25,000 to 35,000 clones, with more than 15% observed a single time.

The source material was blood. This receptor was identified in a female donor with papillary thyroid cancer or a benign thyroid nodule (not recorded which). Some clones in this sample may be carry-over from other donors' samples. This rearrangement joins TRBV6-2 or TRBV6-3 to TRBJ1-1; no firm D call. CDR3 coding DNA: TGTGCCAGCAGTTACTCGATGGGCTACTTAGAAGCTTTCTTT. It is translated as CASSYSMGYLEAFF.